This TCR beta chain emerged from a study of blood T cell repertoires in COVID-19. This clone appeared a single time. The CDR3 has 13 residues. Looked up from germline, CDR1 is LGHNT and CDR2 is FRNRAP. Deletions cut 2 bases from V and 4 bases from J, with 9 bases between. Using immunoSEQ multiplex PCR, the repertoire was profiled, and TCRdb retains in-frame clones only, with some absent. This table holds 430,000 or so clones, roughly 90% found once. This clonotype was sampled from a woman between 40 and 50 years old who had recovered from COVID-19. The chain combines TRBV12-5 with TRBJ2-7; TRBD2 might be the D (5 bases). Sequenced sample: PBMCs or T cells enriched from blood (not recorded which). CDR3 loop: CASGLLGAYEQYF. The DNA of the CDR3 is TGTGCTAGTGGTTTGCTGGGAGCTTACGAGCAGTACTTC.